This T cell receptor beta chain was profiled in a study of blood T cell repertoires in COVID-19 (dated by TCRdb to the early 2020s). Background for the entire study: Samples from collaborators originated in the United States, Italy and Spain and spanned both the acute and convalescent phases of COVID-19. The prospective study material was composed of cDNA or gDNA derived from T cells, B-cell-depleted T cells, or PBMCs. The dataset comprised deeply sampled blood TCRbeta repertoires from subjects exposed to, actively infected with, or recovered from COVID-19. The repertoires were released in a freely available public database intended as a resource for research on the immune response to SARS-CoV-2. The samples were drawn from the first 160 participants of the ongoing ImmuneRACE study and from under 1,500 subjects provided by 6 global collaborators. The sample metadata nearly always contained a de-identified subject ID, COVID-19 status, age in years and sex. Where available, HLA class I and class II types were taken from metadata supplied by the sample provider and were not determined by assay-based typing. Broader findings and caveats from the paper: How much clinical and demographic metadata was included differed by source and by participant, and the metadata was provided uncurated.

TCRbeta CDR3 regions were amplified from genomic DNA by means of the immunoSEQ Assay, a bias-controlled multiplex PCR. On the study's bioinformatics: The number of nucleated cells in each sample was estimated from the amplification of reference gene primers within the assay. To quantify the absolute abundance of each unique TCRbeta CDR3 rearrangement, sequence reads were collapsed and filtered. For each sample, productive Simpson clonality was calculated as the square root of Simpson's diversity index across productive rearrangements. TCRdb re-hosts the immuneACCESS table, in-frame sequences only. Its copies lack some clones; in the studies checked, an unresolved V gene accounts for under half of them, and the cause for the rest is not known. V, J and clone size are those of that table, while D and trimming were read from the DNA. In this sample the table shows about 220,000 clones, roughly 85% of which occur a single time. The top ten hold about 2.4% of the sample.

A word on this clone: Its antigen is not yet known. Per-base quality was not reported, and no clone a single base away is much larger than it.

One collaborating source in Seattle enrolled patients during active infection and followed them longitudinally through the course of disease. Whole blood was collected in K2EDTA tubes by collaborating institutions according to the institutions' own protocols. For TCRbeta analysis, collaborator samples were shipped as frozen whole blood, as isolated PBMCs, or as DNA extracted from either sample type. Trimming removed 7 bases from V and 3 bases from J; the gene matches leave 12 bases unexplained. From the cysteine up to the phenylalanine, the CDR3 has a length of 15 residues. Here the CDR3 DNA is all that survives: 45 bases in frame from base 1.

Sequenced sample: peripheral blood. The V and J segments used are TRBV23-1 and TRBJ2-7; the junction holds 7 bases that match TRBD2. TRBV23-1 counts as an open reading frame of uncertain function. The clonotype was recovered from a woman in her seventies with COVID-19, enrolled during active disease. The CDR3 reads CASKPPREGDYEQYF. The DNA sequence is as follows: TGCGCCAGCAAGCCCCCCAGGGAGGGAGACTACGAGCAGTACTTC.